The 3 T cell receptor beta chains in this list originate from one sample, sequenced in a study of blood T cell repertoires in COVID-19. Profiled with immunoSEQ multiplex PCR; TCRdb holds only in-frame clones, not every one. Of 80,000 to 95,000 clones listed, roughly nine tenths are singletons. What was sequenced was peripheral blood. These TCRs come from a woman between 45 and 60 years old with active or convalescent COVID-19.

The rearrangement joins TRBV29-1 to TRBJ2-2; the D gene is possibly TRBD1 (6 bases). The CDR3 covers 14 residues. Germline CDR1 reads SQVTM; CDR2 reads ANQGSEA. V lost 5 bases to trimming and J lost 1 base, with 11 bases between them. Here the CDR3 DNA reads TGCAGCGTTTCTACAGGGATGAACACCGGGGAGCTGTTTTTT. It encodes CSVSTGMNTGELFF.

The rearrangement joins TRBV27 to TRBJ2-7, with D possibly matching TRBD2 (5 bases). The CDR3 length is 13 residues. CDR1 and CDR2 (germline): MNHEY, SMNVEV (reference sequence). The V and J ends lost 4 bases and 2 bases respectively, with 9 bases between them. CDR3: CASSYGETYEQYF. The DNA for the CDR3 is TGTGCCAGCAGTTACGGGGAGACCTACGAGCAGTACTTC.

The chain has TRBV25-1 and TRBJ1-2, with 8 bases lining up with TRBD1. The germline V gene has CDR1 MGHDK and CDR2 SYGVNS. CDR3 length equals 14 residues. The V and J ends lost 6 bases and 2 bases, in that order; junction bases with no gene match: 5. The CDR3 reads CASSKRTGNYGYTF. The CDR3 DNA follows: TGTGCCAGCAGCAAAAGGACAGGGAACTATGGCTACACCTTC.